A selection of T cell receptor beta chains follows, all from one sample in a study of tumor-infiltrating lymphocytes in primary liver carcinoma. TCRdb re-called the multiplex PCR reads with MiXCR, one entry per CDR3 protein. Of tens of thousands of distinct CDR3 sequences in the sample, 69% are singletons; the top ten hold 26%. Sequenced: tumor-adjacent normal liver tissue. Receptors originate from a man in his forties or fifties with primary liver carcinoma and hepatitis B virus infection. Both conserved end residues are part of each CDR3. A D gene is named only where the DNA matches it firmly. Expanded clones are given a class, and other clones once, few, many or no size at all.

V	J	size	D	DNA	CDR3
TRBV6-6	TRBJ1-2	once	.	TGTGCCAGCATATCCGGGGCCCTAGATGCCTACATCTTC	CASISGALDAYIF
TRBV4-1	TRBJ2-3	once	.	TGCGCCAGCAGCCACCCTCGCACAGATACGCAGTATTTT	CASSHPRTDTQYF
TRBV20-1	TRBJ2-2	.	.	TGCAGTGCTACAGGACAGCCGAACACCGGGGAGCTGTTTTTT	CSATGQPNTGELFF
TRBV6-5	TRBJ2-3	.	TRBD1	TGTGCCAGCACGACAGGGGGCGGAGAAGATACGCAGTATTTT	CASTTGGGEDTQYF
TRBV29-1	TRBJ2-7	.	.	TGCAGTGTTGAAGGGGCCTGGGGGAAACACGAGCAGTACTTC	CSVEGAWGKHEQYF
TRBV5-1	TRBJ2-3	many	.	TGCGCCAGCAGCTTGATCGCCGGCACAGATACGCAGTATTTT	CASSLIAGTDTQYF
TRBV29-1	TRBJ1-1	once	.	TGCAGCGTTGAGCTCCAAGGGGGACGGGAGACCACTGAGGCTTTCTTT	CSVELQGGRETTEAFF
TRBV6-5	TRBJ2-1	.	TRBD2	TGTGCCAACAGTTACTCGACTAGCGGTCCCAATGAGCAGTTCTTC	CANSYSTSGPNEQFF
TRBV29-1	TRBJ1-5	.	.	.	CSVGQGNQPRHF
TRBV11-2	TRBJ1-1	.	.	TGTGCCAGCGGCCGAGATATGGCAGGGGTCTTCACTGAAGCTTTCTTT	CASGRDMAGVFTEAFF
TRBV11-1	TRBJ2-6	.	.	TGTGTCAGCAGCTTGGGCCGAGCTGGGGCCAACGTCCTGACTTTC	CVSSLGRAGANVLTF
TRBV6-6	TRBJ2-7	many	.	TGTGCCAGCAGTCAGAGCCCAACTAGGTCGGGCGAGCAGTACTTC	CASSQSPTRSGEQYF
TRBV5-6	TRBJ2-1	.	.	TGTGCCAGCAGCATGAAAGGTGGGAGCTCCTACAATGATCAGTTCTTC	CASSMKGGSSYNDQFF
TRBV4-3	TRBJ1-4	.	.	TGCGTCAGCAGCCGTAACCAGGGAACCGAAAAAGTGTTTTTT	CVSSRNQGTEKVFF
TRBV19	TRBJ2-2	.	TRBD1	TGTGCCAGTAGTATCGAGACAGGGTACACCGGGGAGCTGTTTTTT	CASSIETGYTGELFF
TRBV24-1	TRBJ2-1	.	TRBD2	TGTGCCACCAGTGACCGCCGGCTAGCGGGAATCGATGAGCAGTTCTTC	CATSDRRLAGIDEQFF
TRBV6-5	TRBJ1-1	.	.	TGTGCCAGTACCCCCAGTGGGGTTGGTGAAGCTTTCTTT	CASTPSGVGEAFF
TRBV6-1	TRBJ2-6	many	.	TGTGCCAGCAGGGCCTTTCAGGGCAGGGGCCGCTCTGGGGCCAACGTCCTGACTTTC	CASRAFQGRGRSGANVLTF
TRBV11-3	TRBJ2-1	.	TRBD2	TGTACCAGCAGCCCGACTAGCGGGAGTTACAATGAGAAGTTCTTT	CTSSPTSGSYNEKFF
TRBV12-3/TRBV12-4	TRBJ1-5	.	.	TGTGCCAGCAGTTTAGGTGGGGGCAATCAGCCCCAGCATTTT	CASSLGGGNQPQHF
TRBV4-1	TRBJ1-6	.	.	TGCGCCATCAGCCAAGAATGGGAGGTGCGGAACTCACCCCTCCACTTT	CAISQEWEVRNSPLHF
TRBV6-1	TRBJ2-1	.	TRBD2	TGTGCCAGTAGTGAACCGGGACTAAACAATGGGCAGTTCTTC	CASSEPGLNNGQFF
TRBV11-2	TRBJ2-5	.	.	TGTGCCAGCAGCCTAGCGAGGCTAGCCCTGGAAAAAAAAGAGACTCATTACTTC	CASSLARLALEKKETHYF
TRBV7-6	TRBJ2-1	.	TRBD2	TGTGCCGGCAGCAGGTTAGCGGGAGGGACTATCCATGAGCAATTCTTC	CAGSRLAGGTIHEQFF
TRBV11-2	TRBJ2-7	.	.	TGTGCCAGCAGCATCGACAGGAATTACGAGCAGTACTTC	CASSIDRNYEQYF
TRBV4-1	TRBJ1-6	.	.	TGCGCCAGCAGCCAAGATTTTCAGGGGCCACTACCCCACCACTTT	CASSQDFQGPLPHHF
TRBV28	TRBJ2-3	many	TRBD2	TGTGCCAGCAGTTCGCCCCCCTCCCGGACTAGCGGGAGCCACCCAGGTCATACAGATACGCAGTATTTT	CASSSPPSRTSGSHPGHTDTQYF
TRBV6-2/TRBV6-3	TRBJ2-1	.	.	TGTGCCAGCACCAATGGAGGAGAGCAGTTCTTC	CASTNGGEQFF
TRBV4-2	TRBJ2-7	.	TRBD1	TGTGTCAGCAGCCCCTCGACAGGGCTCAACGAGCGGTACTTC	CVSSPSTGLNERYF
TRBV6-2/TRBV6-3	TRBJ2-7	.	TRBD1	TGTGCCAGCAGTTGGCGATCGGGGACAGGGGGCTTCAAAAACATGGAGCAGTACTTC	CASSWRSGTGGFKNMEQYF
TRBV6-2/TRBV6-3	TRBJ2-1	.	TRBD2	TGTACCAGCAGCCCTCTGACTAGCGGAAAAAACCTACAGTTCTTC	CTSSPLTSGKNLQFF
TRBV29-1	TRBJ1-5	many	.	TGCAGCGTCACCGACGGACAAACCGGTCAGCCCCAGCATTTT	CSVTDGQTGQPQHF
TRBV7-9	TRBJ2-1	.	.	TGTGCCAGCAGCTCCTTGGGTTGGCAGGACTACAATGAGCACTTCTTC	CASSSLGWQDYNEHFF
TRBV4-1	TRBJ2-7	.	TRBD1	TGCGCCAGCAGCCAAGAACCACCGGGACAGGACTACGAGCAGTATTTC	CASSQEPPGQDYEQYF
TRBV5-4	TRBJ2-7	.	.	TGTACCAGCAGCTCCACCGGGACTGGGTTCTACAAGCAGTACTTC	CTSSSTGTGFYKQYF
TRBV28	TRBJ2-7	few	TRBD2	TGTGCCAACAGTGCCCTAGCGGGGAACTACAAGCAGTACTTC	CANSALAGNYKQYF
TRBV4-1	TRBJ2-1	.	TRBD1	TGCGCCAGCAGCCGAGCTCCCAGGACAGGATACTACAATGAGCAGTTCTTC	CASSRAPRTGYYNEQFF
TRBV12-3/TRBV12-4	TRBJ2-7	.	.	TGTGACAGCAGCACAGGTGTGAGGGGCTACGAGCAGTACTTC	CDSSTGVRGYEQYF
TRBV29-1	TRBJ2-1	.	.	TGCAGCGCCGCCCCCCTCTCCTACATTGAGCAGTTCTTC	CSAAPLSYIEQFF
TRBV20-1	TRBJ2-7	.	TRBD2	TGCAGTGCTAGAGAAGGGACTAGCGGGATGGGTGAGCAGTACTTC	CSAREGTSGMGEQYF
TRBV6-1	TRBJ2-7	many	TRBD1	TGTGCCAGCAGTGACGGGGACAGGGCCGAGCAGTACTTC	CASSDGDRAEQYF
TRBV28	TRBJ2-3	.	TRBD1	TGTGCCAGCTGTTTTGTCATGGGACAGGGTCGATACACTACAGGTACGCAGTATTTT	CASCFVMGQGRYTTGTQYF